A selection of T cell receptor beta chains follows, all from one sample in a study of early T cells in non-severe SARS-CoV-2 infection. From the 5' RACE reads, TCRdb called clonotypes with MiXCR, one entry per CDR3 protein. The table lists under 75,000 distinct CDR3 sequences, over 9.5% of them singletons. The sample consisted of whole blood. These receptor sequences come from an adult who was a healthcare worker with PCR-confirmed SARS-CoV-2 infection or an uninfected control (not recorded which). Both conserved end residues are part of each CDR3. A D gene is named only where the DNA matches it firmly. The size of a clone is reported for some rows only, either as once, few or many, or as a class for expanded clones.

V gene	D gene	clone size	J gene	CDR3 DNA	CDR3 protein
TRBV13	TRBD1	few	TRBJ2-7	TGTGCCAGCAGCCACGGACAGGGCTACGAGCAGTACTTC	CASSHGQGYEQYF
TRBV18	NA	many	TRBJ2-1	TGTGCCAGCTCACCACCGTCGGGACTCTTCTCCCAGTTCTTC	CASSPPSGLFSQFF
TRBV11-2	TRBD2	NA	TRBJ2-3	TGTGCCAGCAGCTCACTAGCGGGGGGGCCGGGCACGCAGTATTTT	CASSSLAGGPGTQYF
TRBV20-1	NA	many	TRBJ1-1	TGCAGTGCTAGAGATCAGGGGAGGGTGTCTTTCTTT	CSARDQGRVSFF
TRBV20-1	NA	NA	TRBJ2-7	TGCAGTGCTAGCGGCTCGGAAGGGTTTAGGAACTACGAGCAGTACTTC	CSASGSEGFRNYEQYF
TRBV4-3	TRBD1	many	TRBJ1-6	TGCGCCAGCAGCCGCGGGACAGGGACATCCAATTCACCCCTCCACTTT	CASSRGTGTSNSPLHF
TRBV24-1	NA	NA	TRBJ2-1	TGTGCCACCAGTGCGCATTTTGGGGCAGGGGCGTACTACAATGAGCAGTTCTTC	CATSAHFGAGAYYNEQFF
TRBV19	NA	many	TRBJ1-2	TGTGCCAGTAGTATATGGGGCACAAACTATGGCTACACCTTC	CASSIWGTNYGYTF
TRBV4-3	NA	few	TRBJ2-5	TGCGCCAGCAGCCAGGAAACGAGTGAGACCCAGTACTTC	CASSQETSETQYF
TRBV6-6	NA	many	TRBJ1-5	TGTGCCAGCAAGGGCGGGGGGGATAGCAATCAGCCCCAGCATTTT	CASKGGGDSNQPQHF
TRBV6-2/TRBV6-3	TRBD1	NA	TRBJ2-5	TGTGCCAGCAGTGGAGATCTTACGGACAGGGTAGTGGAGACCCAGTACTTC	CASSGDLTDRVVETQYF
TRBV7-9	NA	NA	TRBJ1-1	TGTGCCAGCAGTTTAGATTTAGGGGGGACTGAAGCTTTCTTT	CASSLDLGGTEAFF
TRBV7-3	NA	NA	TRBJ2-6	TGTGCCAGCAGCTTTTCGACTGGGGCCAACGTCCTGAATTTC	CASSFSTGANVLNF
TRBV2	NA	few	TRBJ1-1	TGTGCCAGCAGCGGTTGGGGAGTGAACACTGAAGCTTTCTTT	CASSGWGVNTEAFF
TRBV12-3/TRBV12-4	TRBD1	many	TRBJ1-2	TGTGCCAGCAGTTTCCCCCCGGGACAGGGTGTGGGTGGCTACACCTTC	CASSFPPGQGVGGYTF
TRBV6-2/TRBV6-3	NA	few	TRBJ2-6	TGTGCCAGCAAAAGGGGGTCCAGCTCTGGGGCCAACGTCCTGACTTTC	CASKRGSSSGANVLTF
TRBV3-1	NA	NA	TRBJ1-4	TGTGCCAGCAGCCAAGCCCGGTCTGAAAAACTGTTTTTT	CASSQARSEKLFF
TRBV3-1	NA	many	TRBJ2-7	TGTGCCAGCAGCCAGACGAAGGCTTCCTACGAGCAGTACTTC	CASSQTKASYEQYF
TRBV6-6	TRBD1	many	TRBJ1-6	TGTGCCAGCAGCCCCCCCGGGACAGATAATTCACCCCTCCACTTT	CASSPPGTDNSPLHF
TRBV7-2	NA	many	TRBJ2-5	TGTGCCAGCAGCTTAAGTGTGGTAGAGACCCAGTACTTC	CASSLSVVETQYF
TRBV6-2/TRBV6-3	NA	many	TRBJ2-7	TGTGCCAGCAGTTACTTCAACGAGCAGTACTTC	CASSYFNEQYF
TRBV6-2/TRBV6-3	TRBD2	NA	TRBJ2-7	TGTGCCAGCAGTTACTCCTTGACTAGCGGGGGGCGAGAGCAGTACTTC	CASSYSLTSGGREQYF
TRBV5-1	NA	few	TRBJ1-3	TGCGCCAGCAGCTCAGACCCCAACGAGGGGTTTTATGGAAACACCATATATTTT	CASSSDPNEGFYGNTIYF
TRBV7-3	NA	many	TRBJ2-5	TGTGCCAGCAGCTTAACGGACTACCAAGAGACCCAGTACTTC	CASSLTDYQETQYF
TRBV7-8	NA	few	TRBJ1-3	TGTGCCAGCAGCTCCCTGACGGATTACTCTGGAAACACCATATATTTT	CASSSLTDYSGNTIYF
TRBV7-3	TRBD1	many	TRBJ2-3	TGTGCCAGCAGCTTTAGGACAGGGTCAGATACGCAGTATTTT	CASSFRTGSDTQYF
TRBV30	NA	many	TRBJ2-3	TGTGCCTGGAGTGTACGGTTGCGCGATACGCAGTATTTT	CAWSVRLRDTQYF
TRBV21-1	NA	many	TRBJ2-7	TGTGCCAGCAGCCTGGGGGAGCGGGAGGTGTCCTACGAGCAGTACTTC	CASSLGEREVSYEQYF
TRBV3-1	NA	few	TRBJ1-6	TGTGCCAGCAGACAAGCCAGTTCACCCCTCCACTTT	CASRQASSPLHF
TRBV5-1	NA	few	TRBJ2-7	TGCGCCAGCAGCTTGGAAGGCACCTCCACCTACGAGCAGTACTTC	CASSLEGTSTYEQYF
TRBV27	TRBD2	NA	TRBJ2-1	TGTGCCAGCAGTTTAGGGCTAGCGGAGTCCCTGGGGAATGAGCAGTTCTTC	CASSLGLAESLGNEQFF
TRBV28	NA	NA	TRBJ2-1	TGTGCCAGCAGTTTCGGTAGCTCCTACAATGAGCAGTTCTTC	CASSFGSSYNEQFF
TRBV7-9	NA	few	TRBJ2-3	TGTGCCAGCAGCTTATTGGGCAGGGATAGCACAGATACGCAGTATTTT	CASSLLGRDSTDTQYF
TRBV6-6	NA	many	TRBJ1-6	TGTGCCAGCAGTACGGACACAAGGGGTTCACCCCTCCACTTT	CASSTDTRGSPLHF
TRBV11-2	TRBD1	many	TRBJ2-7	TGTGCCAGCAGCTTAGCACAGGGGGCTTCCTACGAGCAGTACTTC	CASSLAQGASYEQYF
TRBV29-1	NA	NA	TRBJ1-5	TGCAGCGTGGGACATCGCAATCAGCCCCAGCATTTT	CSVGHRNQPQHF
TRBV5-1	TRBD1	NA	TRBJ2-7	TGCGCCAGCAGCGCCAGGGGGAACGAGCAGTACTTC	CASSARGNEQYF
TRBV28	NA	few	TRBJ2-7	TGTGCCAGCAGTTTGAACGGTTACGAGCAGTACTTC	CASSLNGYEQYF
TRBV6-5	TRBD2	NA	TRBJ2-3	TGTGCCAGCAGAGAGAGCGGGAGGACCACAGATACGCAGTATTTT	CASRESGRTTDTQYF
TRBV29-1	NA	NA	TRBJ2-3	TGCAGCGTTGATTATAAAGCGGTACCCACAGATACGCAGTATTTT	CSVDYKAVPTDTQYF
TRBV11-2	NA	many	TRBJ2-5	TGTGCCAGCAGCCATGCCCCCCCACGGTACCAAGAGACCCAGTACTTC	CASSHAPPRYQETQYF
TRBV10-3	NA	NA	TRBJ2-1	TGTGCCATCAAATACGGGGGCTCCTACAATGAGCAGTTCTTC	CAIKYGGSYNEQFF
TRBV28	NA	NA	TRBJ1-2	TGTGCCAGCAGCCGAGATAAAGGTGGCTACACCTTC	CASSRDKGGYTF
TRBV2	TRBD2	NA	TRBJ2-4	TGTGCCAGCAGGGAGTCCGGGACTAGCGGTAGGAAAAACATTCAGTACTTC	CASRESGTSGRKNIQYF
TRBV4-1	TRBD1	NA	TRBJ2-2	TGCGCCAGCAGCCAAGACATACAGGGGTGGGGTGCCACCGGGGAGCTGTTTTTT	CASSQDIQGWGATGELFF
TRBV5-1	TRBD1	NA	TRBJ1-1	TGCGCCAGCAGCGGGCCCAGACAGGGTGGCACTGAAGCTTTCTTT	CASSGPRQGGTEAFF
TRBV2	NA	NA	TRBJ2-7	TGTGCCAGCAAAACGGACAGCTACGAGCAGTACTTC	CASKTDSYEQYF
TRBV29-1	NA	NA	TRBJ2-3	TGCAGCGTTGATGAGCAGTTATCCACAGATACGCAGTATTTT	CSVDEQLSTDTQYF
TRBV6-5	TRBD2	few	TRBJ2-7	TGTGCCAGCAGGGCGCCCGGGACTAGCGGGGGGAACTACGAGCAGTACTTC	CASRAPGTSGGNYEQYF
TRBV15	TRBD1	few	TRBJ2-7	TGTGCCACCAGCAGGGACAGGGGGCCGACCTACGAGCAGTACTTC	CATSRDRGPTYEQYF
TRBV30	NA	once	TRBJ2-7	TGTGCCTGGAGCTCCGGGCCACTCCTGCCCGAGCAGTACTTC	CAWSSGPLLPEQYF
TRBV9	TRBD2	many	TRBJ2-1	TGTGCCAGCAGCGTCAGGCTAGCGGGAGGGAATGAGCAGTTCTTC	CASSVRLAGGNEQFF
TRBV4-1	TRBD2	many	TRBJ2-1	TGCGCCAGCAGCCAAGATGCCCTCGACCGTTTAGCGGGAGGCGGCAATGAGCAGTTCTTC	CASSQDALDRLAGGGNEQFF